These T cell receptor beta chains were read from a single sample in a study of T cells in Graves' hyperthyroidism and ophthalmopathy. TCRdb re-called the multiplex PCR reads through MiXCR, storing one row per CDR3 protein. The sample includes under 350,000 distinct CDR3 sequences, around a fifth seen only once; the top ten take around half. The material sequenced was blood. The receptors here all came from a woman aged 45-59 years with Graves' hyperthyroidism. The CDR3 runs from the conserved cysteine through the conserved F or W. Each record gives: CDR3 length, D gene, V gene, clone size, J gene, CDR3 protein, CDR3 DNA. The D gene is left open where the match is weak. Rows give clone size only sometimes, using once, few, many, or a class for an expanded clone.

>16|-|TRBV28|-|TRBJ1-3
CASKDGGRLSGNTIYF
TGTGCCAGCAAGGATGGGGGTCGGCTCTCTGGAAACACCATATATTTT
>15|TRBD1|TRBV19|few|TRBJ1-5
CASSPGTGGDQPQHF
TGTGCCAGTAGTCCCGGGACAGGGGGGGATCAGCCCCAGCATTTT
>14|TRBD1|TRBV20-1|many|TRBJ2-7
CSASRDSRPNEQYF
TGCAGTGCTAGCCGGGACAGTCGTCCGAACGAGCAGTACTTC
>14|TRBD2|TRBV20-1|many|TRBJ2-7
CSATALAGAREQYF
TGCAGTGCTACCGCCCTAGCGGGGGCTCGCGAGCAGTACTTC
>13|-|TRBV5-5|many|TRBJ2-5
CASSFLPTETQYF
TGTGCCAGCAGCTTTTTGCCGACTGAGACCCAGTACTTC
>18|TRBD2|TRBV14|-|TRBJ2-3
CASSQDLPTSDSGDTQYF
TGTGCCAGCAGCCAAGATTTGCCGACTAGCGATTCGGGAGATACGCAGTATTTT
>12|-|TRBV6-2/TRBV6-3|many|TRBJ1-2
CASSYSDGGYTF
TGTGCCAGCAGTTACTCTGACGGTGGCTACACCTTC
>15|TRBD2|TRBV9|-|TRBJ2-1
CASSVGGEGRNEQFF
TGTGCCAGCAGCGTGGGGGGGGAGGGCAGGAATGAGCAGTTCTTC
>16|TRBD2|TRBV9|few|TRBJ2-7
CASSAGLAGGPYEQYF
TGTGCCAGCAGCGCTGGACTAGCGGGGGGGCCCTACGAGCAGTACTTC
>14|-|TRBV15|few|TRBJ1-1
CATSSPRVGTEAFF
TGTGCCACCAGCAGCCCAAGGGTAGGCACTGAAGCTTTCTTT
>16|TRBD2|TRBV6-1|-|TRBJ2-2
CASSERSSGSTGELFF
TGTGCCAGCAGTGAAAGAAGTAGCGGGAGCACCGGGGAGCTGTTTTTT
>14|-|TRBV11-3|many|TRBJ2-7
CASSLVGDSYEQYF
TGTGCCAGCAGCTTAGTGGGTGACTCCTACGAGCAGTACTTC
>14|-|TRBV5-5|many|TRBJ2-7
CASSPAGGFYEQYF
TGTGCCAGCAGCCCCGCAGGGGGGTTCTACGAGCAGTACTTC
>15|TRBD2|TRBV7-3|many|TRBJ2-7
CASSFKTSGRDEQYF
TGTGCCAGCAGCTTTAAAACTAGCGGGAGGGACGAGCAGTACTTC
>15|TRBD2|TRBV19|few|TRBJ2-1
CASSTSGRIYNEQFF
TGTGCCAGTAGTACTAGCGGGAGGATCTACAATGAGCAGTTCTTC
>14|-|TRBV28|many|TRBJ1-1
CASSLSGSIFGAFF
TGTGCCAGCAGTTTATCTGGCTCAATATTTGGAGCTTTCTTT
>13|-|TRBV20-1|-|TRBJ2-1
CSAAPSSYNEQFF
TGCAGTGCAGCGCCTAGCTCCTACAATGAGCAGTTCTTC
>15|TRBD1|TRBV27|few|TRBJ2-7
CASSSQGAGRHEQYF
TGTGCCAGCAGCTCGCAGGGGGCGGGTCGGCACGAGCAGTACTTC
>16|-|TRBV6-1|-|TRBJ2-7
CASSEVAGGKAYEQYF
TGTGCCAGCAGTGAAGTTGCAGGGGGGAAAGCCTACGAGCAGTACTTC
>15|-|TRBV6-1|-|TRBJ1-2
CASSHGDSGTFGYTF
TGTGCCAGCAGCCACGGAGATTCTGGGACCTTTGGCTACACCTTC
>14|TRBD1|TRBV9|-|TRBJ2-5
CASSPRQGVETQYF
TGTGCCAGCAGCCCCCGACAGGGAGTGGAGACCCAGTACTTC
>18|TRBD2|TRBV27|many|TRBJ2-6
CASSSPGLAVPGANVLTF
TGTGCCAGCAGTTCTCCGGGACTAGCGGTACCTGGGGCCAACGTCCTGACTTTC
>17|TRBD2|TRBV5-1|-|TRBJ2-7
CASSPRGGGGATHEQYF
TGCGCCAGCAGCCCCCGGGGAGGCGGGGGGGCGACTCACGAGCAGTACTTC
>15|TRBD1|TRBV6-1|few|TRBJ2-7
CACSERSGQTYEQYF
TGTGCCTGCAGTGAAAGGTCGGGACAGACCTACGAGCAGTACTTC
>13|-|TRBV20-1|-|TRBJ2-1
CSARISSPYEQFF
TGCAGTGCTCGTATAAGCAGCCCCTACGAGCAGTTCTTC
>15|TRBD2|TRBV9|many|TRBJ2-1
CASSDAGTSSNEQFF
TGTGCCAGCAGCGATGCCGGGACTAGCTCCAATGAGCAGTTCTTC
>14|TRBD2|TRBV12-3/TRBV12-4|few|TRBJ2-3
CASSGTSSTDTQYF
TGTGCCAGTTCCGGGACTAGCAGCACAGATACGCAGTATTTT
>15|-|TRBV5-6|-|TRBJ2-7
CASSLAGLTAYEQYF
TGTGCCAGCAGCTTGGCCGGACTTACCGCCTACGAGCAGTACTTC
>14|-|TRBV28|few|TRBJ2-3
CASSNGQSTDTQYF
TGTGCCAGCAGCAACGGACAGAGCACAGATACGCAGTATTTT
>14|-|TRBV7-3|many|TRBJ2-3
CASSSRGGTDTQYF
TGTGCCAGCAGTTCCAGGGGAGGCACAGATACGCAGTATTTT
>15|TRBD2|TRBV7-9|many|TRBJ2-2
CASSSGLAGTGELFF
TGTGCCAGCAGCTCCGGACTAGCGGGGACCGGGGAGCTGTTTTTT
>16|TRBD2|TRBV20-1|few|TRBJ2-3
CSAMGLAGVGTDTQYF
TGCAGTGCTATGGGACTAGCGGGAGTGGGCACAGATACGCAGTATTTT
>13|TRBD2|TRBV2|-|TRBJ2-1
CASIDAGGSEQFF
TGTGCCAGCATCGACGCGGGAGGCAGTGAGCAGTTCTTC
>15|-|TRBV10-3|few|TRBJ2-5
CAISESGGKGETQYF
TGTGCCATCAGTGAGTCTGGGGGCAAGGGAGAGACCCAGTACTTC
>14|-|TRBV6-1|many|TRBJ1-5
CASSDRGSNQPQHF
TGTGCCAGCAGTGATCGGGGAAGCAATCAGCCCCAGCATTTT
>14|TRBD1|TRBV6-2/TRBV6-3|-|TRBJ2-2
CAASQGAETGELFF
TGTGCCGCCAGTCAGGGGGCTGAAACCGGGGAGCTGTTTTTT
>11|-|TRBV20-1|-|TRBJ2-5
CSAKGQETQYF
TGCAGTGCTAAAGGACAGGAGACCCAGTACTTC
>15|-|TRBV14|many|TRBJ1-2
CASSQVESANYGYTF
TGTGCCAGCAGCCAAGTCGAGTCAGCTAACTATGGCTACACCTTC
>17|TRBD1|TRBV7-6|-|TRBJ2-2
CASSFVQGQPNTGELFF
TGTGCCAGCAGCTTCGTCCAGGGACAGCCGAACACCGGGGAGCTGTTTTTT
>12|TRBD1|TRBV12-3/TRBV12-4|-|TRBJ2-7
CASSSTGEEQYF
TGTGCCAGCAGCAGTACAGGGGAAGAGCAGTACTTC
>14|TRBD1|TRBV7-2|many|TRBJ1-1
CASSFDRVNTEAFF
TGTGCCAGCAGCTTCGACAGGGTGAACACTGAAGCTTTCTTT
>14|-|TRBV19|-|TRBJ2-1
CASTPGRRNNEQFF
TGTGCCAGTACCCCCGGGCGTCGAAACAATGAGCAGTTCTTC
>13|-|TRBV5-1|few|TRBJ2-5
CASSQDRVETQYF
TGCGCCAGCAGCCAGGACCGGGTGGAGACCCAGTACTTC
>15|TRBD1|TRBV28|many|TRBJ1-1
CASGSGGAESTEAFF
TGTGCCAGCGGTTCAGGGGGCGCGGAAAGTACTGAAGCTTTCTTT
>16|-|TRBV20-1|few|TRBJ1-2
CSAREVFGGRRVGYTF
TGCAGTGCTAGAGAGGTGTTCGGGGGGCGAAGGGTGGGCTACACCTTC